The next 8 T cell receptor beta chains were all read from a single sample in a study of blood T cell repertoires in COVID-19. Using immunoSEQ multiplex PCR, the repertoire was profiled, and TCRdb retains in-frame clones only, with some absent. Here the sample spans fewer than 150,000 clones, almost 85% being singletons. Specimen: peripheral blood. Receptors originate from a woman aged 30 to 39 who had recovered from COVID-19.

Only one count was recorded for this clone. This sequence joins TRBV11-3 and TRBJ2-3; the D gene is possibly TRBD2 (6 bases). Germline assignment: CDR1 SGHNT and CDR2 YENEEA. CDR3 size: 15 residues. Trimming took 6 bases from V and 5 from J, leaving 18 bases between them. CDR3 DNA sequence: TGTGCCAGCAGTCAAGGGACTTGGTTCAGAGATACGCAGTATTTT. As protein: CASSQGTWFRDTQYF.

The genes are TRBV19 and TRBJ1-2; D not resolved. The germline V gene encodes CDR1 LNHDA and CDR2 SQIVND (reference sequence). This CDR3 has 14 amino acids. The V gene lost 4 bases and the J gene lost 4 bases, with 13 bases spanning the gap. The DNA of the CDR3 is TGTGCCAGTAGTACGGTCGAACTCCTCTATGGCTACACCTTC. Its translation is CASSTVELLYGYTF.

V usage is TRBV6-4 and J usage is TRBJ2-2; 8 bases line up with TRBD1. The CDR3 has 16 residues. The J segment lost 1 base and the V segment lost 4 bases, leaving 5 bases of the junction unmatched. Looked up from germline, CDR1 is MRHNA and CDR2 is SNTAGT. For the CDR3, the DNA is TGTGCCAGCAGTGGGACAGGGTCCGAGAACACCGGGGAGCTGTTTTTT. Amino acids: CASSGTGSENTGELFF.

CDR3 residues: CASSWAATNTGELFF. The CDR3 coding sequence is TGTGCCAGTAGTTGGGCAGCAACGAACACCGGGGAGCTGTTTTTT. The chain combines TRBV19 with TRBJ2-2; D call uncertain. V was shortened by 5 bases and J by 0 bases, with 10 bases between the two germline ends. Per the germline V gene, CDR1 is LNHDA and CDR2 is SQIVND (reference sequence). This CDR3 spans 15 amino acids.

J is TRBJ2-3 and V is TRBV6-1, with D possibly matching TRBD2 (6 bases). V was cut by 2 bases and J by 0 bases, with 9 bases left in between. Germline loops: CDR1 MNHNS, CDR2 SASEGT. This CDR3 has 15 residues. The CDR3 loop reads CASSEFSGSTDTQYF. In DNA form, the CDR3 reads TGTGCCAGCAGTGAATTTAGCGGTAGCACAGATACGCAGTATTTT.

This chain connects TRBV5-1 to TRBJ2-3; D is possibly TRBD2 (6 bases). This CDR3 has 16 residues. Trimming removed 4 bases at V and 0 bases at J, with 15 bases between. From germline, CDR1 is SGHRS and CDR2 YFSETQ. CDR3 protein: CASSPVWRGSTDTQYF. In nucleotides, the CDR3 is TGCGCCAGCAGCCCCGTCTGGCGGGGTAGCACAGATACGCAGTATTTT.

V and J are TRBV27 and TRBJ1-5; 7 nucleotides line up with TRBD1. V lost 3 bases, J lost 8 bases, and 7 bases stayed unmatched. The CDR3 sequence is 14 residues long. Looked up from germline, CDR1 is MNHEY and CDR2 is SMNVEV (reference sequence). The CDR3: CASSFGQATEPQHF. The CDR3 nucleotides are TGTGCCAGCAGTTTTGGACAGGCTACAGAGCCCCAGCATTTT.

The chain is built from TRBV29-1 and TRBJ1-2; D remains unclear. V was trimmed by 2 bases and J by 5 bases, leaving 6 bases between them. The CDR3 is 11 amino acids. The V gene's germline CDR1 is SQVTM and CDR2 ANQGSEA. CDR3 DNA: TGCAGCGTTGAAAAGCTATATGGCTACACCTTC. Translated, it gives CSVEKLYGYTF.